This T cell receptor (beta chain) was captured in a study of T cell repertoires in cytomegalovirus infection. Study in general: Matching HLA type, along with CMV infection, was indicated by public TCR beta signatures.

General study findings and limits: Individuals carrying CMV plus the relevant HLA were identified by cumulative frequency of public TCR beta families. Dominating the ex vivo response were TCR beta clonotypes that were CMV-specific and HLA-C-restricted.

TCRdb passed the reads through MiXCR, listing each CDR3 protein once. Of hundreds of thousands of distinct CDR3 sequences in the sample, around 10% were seen once. This clonotype was picked up many times. Its antigen is as yet unknown. The germline V gene encodes CDR1 MNHEY and CDR2 SVGEGT. V was trimmed by 7 bases and J by 4 bases, leaving 14 bases between them. The length of the CDR3 is 14 residues. This receptor was obtained from a human donor in good health (CMV status not recorded). Some clones in this sample may be carry-over from other donors' samples. The chain is built from TRBV6-2 or TRBV6-3 and TRBJ2-1; no definite D call. Sequenced material: PBMCs. The CDR3 bases are TGTGCCAGCACCTGGCAGACAAGATACAATGAGCAGTTCTTC. This sequence encodes CASTWQTRYNEQFF.